The following is a TCR beta chain sequence with its context. Its recognized antigen is unknown. Base qualities were left out, and no much larger clone turns up one base away. Library preparation was by the immunoSEQ multiplex PCR assay. Following the manufacturer's protocol, the hsTCRB Kit was used to amplify rearranged TCR beta chain sequences. TCRB libraries were sequenced on an Illumina MiSeq. In the authors' own workflow: The proprietary platform of the kit vendor was used for demultiplexing, trimming and gene mapping. Entries here come from immuneACCESS through TCRdb and include only in-frame sequences with V and J called. Some clones fail to appear in such tables; in the studies checked, an unresolved V gene covers under half of the shortfall, and the cause of the remainder is unknown. V, J and clone size are those of that table, while D and trimming were read from the DNA. The sample table lists roughly 60,000 clones, approximately 81% of them with a count of one. The biggest ten clones account for approximately 3.8% of the sample.

Explained via the paper, the time point label denotes: week 23, last vaccination. Each vaccine dose was 300 ug of a 20-mer mutant IDH1 peptide in Montanide, given subcutaneously with topical imiquimod. Newly diagnosed WHO grade 3 or 4 IDH1-mutant astrocytomas showing loss of nuclear ATRX were present in the donors. The samples were drawn from NOA16, a multicentre, single-arm, open-label phase I trial in Germany that tested a mutant IDH1 peptide vaccine in humans for the first time. Genomic DNA for TCRB sequencing was extracted from EDTA blood using the DNeasy Blood and Tissue Kit. The sample is drawn from a study of a mutant IDH1 vaccine in newly diagnosed glioma (dated by TCRdb to about 2021). Study-wide context: Patients received eight vaccinations in weeks 1, 3, 5, 7, 11, 15, 19 and 23, corresponding to visits V03 through V10. Vaccination started 4-6 weeks after radiotherapy alone, or was given together with temozolomide cycles in the groups whose treatment included chemotherapy. Of the approximately 34 treated patients, around 62% were male and around 40% were female, and a mean age of approximately 40 years was recorded. Before enrollment, most patients had been given radiochemotherapy with temozolomide as standard therapy, while the rest had received either radiotherapy alone or temozolomide alone. Peripheral blood samples were drawn at six visits, namely V03 (baseline), V05, V07, V10, V12 and V13. Longitudinal TCRB deep sequencing was done for 25 to 30 treated patients, wherever samples were available for exploratory analyses. Broad study findings and their caveats: Vaccine-induced immune responses across multiple MHC alleles were detected in approximately 94% of patients. Availability determined which PBMC samples were chosen for TCRB deep sequencing. The authors noted that analyses of patient blood samples could not be reproduced because of sample limitations. Changes in the top peripheral T cell clonotypes picked up by TCRB sequencing did not appear to be linked to pseudoprogression.

CDR1 MNHEY and CDR2 SVGAGI are derived from the germline V gene. Including cysteine and phenylalanine, the CDR3 has 15 amino acids. Only the CDR3 DNA is retained, 45 bases long and in frame from the first base. Trimming accounts for 2 bases at V and 8 bases at J, while the number of junction bases matched to no gene is 9. This receptor was identified in a man aged 25-45 years with glioma. The chain was built from TRBV6-5 and TRBJ1-1; TRBD1 agrees with 9 junctional bases. The sample in question was PBMCs, obtained from a glioma patient whose treatment included an IDH1 peptide vaccine. This receptor carries the CDR3 CASSYLRTGDLEAFF. The nucleotides read TGTGCCAGCAGTTACCTCAGGACAGGGGACTTAGAAGCTTTCTTT.